This entry is about one TCR beta chain. This CDR3 comprises 14 residues. Germline CDR1 reads KGHDR; CDR2 reads SFDVKD. After removal of 4 bases from V and 6 bases from J, the junction contained 3 bases not matched to a gene. The sample comes from a study of blood T cell repertoires in COVID-19. Study-wide context: PBMCs, B-cell-depleted T cells, or T cells provided the cDNA or gDNA that made up the material.

In the original workflow: Amplification of reference gene primers was used by the study to estimate nucleated cell counts. Method: immunoSEQ multiplex PCR; TCRdb's copy keeps in-frame clones and lacks some. V, J and clone size are taken as reported in that table, and D and trimming were inferred from the DNA itself. The table shows 200,000 to 250,000 clones, with about 88% occurring only once. The sequence derives from a man aged 70 or older with acute or convalescent COVID-19. Input material: peripheral blood. The rearrangement links TRBV24-1 to TRBJ1-4, with 8 bases aligning to TRBD1. The CDR3 is CATSDPGQDEKLFF. The CDR3 DNA reads as TGTGCCACCAGTGACCCGGGACAGGATGAAAAACTGTTTTTT.